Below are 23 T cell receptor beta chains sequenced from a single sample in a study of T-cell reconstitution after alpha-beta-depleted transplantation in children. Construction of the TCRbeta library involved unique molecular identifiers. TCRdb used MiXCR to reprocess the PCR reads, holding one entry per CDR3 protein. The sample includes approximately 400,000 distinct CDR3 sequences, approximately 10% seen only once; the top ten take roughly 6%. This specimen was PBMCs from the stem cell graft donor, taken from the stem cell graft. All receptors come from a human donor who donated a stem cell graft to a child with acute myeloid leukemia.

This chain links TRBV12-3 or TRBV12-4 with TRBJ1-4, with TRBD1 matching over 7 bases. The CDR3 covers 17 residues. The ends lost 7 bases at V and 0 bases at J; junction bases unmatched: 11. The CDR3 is CASTFGTEISTNEKLFF. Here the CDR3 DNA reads TGTGCCAGCACCTTTGGGACAGAGATCTCAACTAATGAAAAACTGTTTTTT.

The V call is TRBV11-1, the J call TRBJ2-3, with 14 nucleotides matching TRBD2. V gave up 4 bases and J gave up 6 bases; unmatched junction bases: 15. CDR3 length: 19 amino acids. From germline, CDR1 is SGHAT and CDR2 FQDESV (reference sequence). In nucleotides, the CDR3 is TGTGCCAGCAGCTCTTCCGGGACTAGCGGGGGAGCAACCTTGGATACGCAGTATTTT. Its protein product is CASSSSGTSGGATLDTQYF. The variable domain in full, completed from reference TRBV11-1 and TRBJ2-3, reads EAEVAQSPRYKITEKSQAVAFWCDPISGHATLYWYRQILGQGPELLVQFQDESVVDDSQLPKDRFSAERLKGVDSTLKIQPAELGDSAMYLCASSSSGTSGGATLDTQYFGPGTRLTVL.

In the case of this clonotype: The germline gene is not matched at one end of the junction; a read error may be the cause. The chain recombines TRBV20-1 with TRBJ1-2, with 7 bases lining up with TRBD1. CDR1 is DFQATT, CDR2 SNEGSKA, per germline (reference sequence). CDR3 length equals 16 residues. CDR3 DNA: TGCAGTGCTATCATCATGGGGGCAGGGGGTCTCTATGGCCACACCTTC. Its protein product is CSAIIMGAGGLYGHTF.

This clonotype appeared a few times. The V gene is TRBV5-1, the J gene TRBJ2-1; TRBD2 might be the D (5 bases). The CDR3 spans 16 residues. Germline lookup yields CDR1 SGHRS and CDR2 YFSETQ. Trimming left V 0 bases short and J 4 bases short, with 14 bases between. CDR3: CASSLAVGVIYNEQFF. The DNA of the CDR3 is TGCGCCAGCAGCTTGGCAGTGGGAGTAATTTACAATGAGCAGTTCTTC. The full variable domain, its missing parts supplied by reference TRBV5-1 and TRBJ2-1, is KAGVTQTPRYLIKTRGQQVTLSCSPISGHRSVSWYQQTPGQGLQFLFEYFSETQRNKGNFPGRFSGRQFSNSRSEMNVSTLELGDSALYLCASSLAVGVIYNEQFFGPGTRLTVL.

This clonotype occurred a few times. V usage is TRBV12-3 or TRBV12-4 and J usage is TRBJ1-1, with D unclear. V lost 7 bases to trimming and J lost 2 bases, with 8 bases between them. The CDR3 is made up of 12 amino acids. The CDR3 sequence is CASTEGNTEAFF. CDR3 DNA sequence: TGTGCCAGCACCGAAGGAAACACTGAAGCTTTCTTT.

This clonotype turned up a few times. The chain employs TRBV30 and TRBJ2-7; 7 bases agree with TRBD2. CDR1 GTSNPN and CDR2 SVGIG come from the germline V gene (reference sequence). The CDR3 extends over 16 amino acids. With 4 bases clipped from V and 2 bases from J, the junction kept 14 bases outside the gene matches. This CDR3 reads CAWTPREGKGPYEQYF. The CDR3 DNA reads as TGTGCCTGGACCCCCAGGGAGGGGAAGGGGCCCTACGAGCAGTACTTC.

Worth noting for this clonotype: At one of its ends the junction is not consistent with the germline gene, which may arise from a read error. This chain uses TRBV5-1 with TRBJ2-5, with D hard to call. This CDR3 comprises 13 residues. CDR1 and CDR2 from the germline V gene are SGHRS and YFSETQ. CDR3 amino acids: CASSPVNQENQYF. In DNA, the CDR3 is TGCGCCAGCAGCCCGGTTAACCAAGAGAACCAGTACTTC.

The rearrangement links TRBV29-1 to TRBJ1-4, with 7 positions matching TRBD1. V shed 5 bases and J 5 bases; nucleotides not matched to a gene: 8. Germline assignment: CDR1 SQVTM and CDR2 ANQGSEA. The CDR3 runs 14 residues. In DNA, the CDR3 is TGCAGCGTTTCACAGGGGCGCCAAAATGAAAAACTGTTTTTT. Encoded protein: CSVSQGRQNEKLFF.

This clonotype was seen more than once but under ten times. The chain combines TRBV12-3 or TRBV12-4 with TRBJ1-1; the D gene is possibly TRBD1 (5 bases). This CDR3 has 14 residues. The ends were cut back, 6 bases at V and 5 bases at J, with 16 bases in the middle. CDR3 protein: CASSLLGGLTEAFF. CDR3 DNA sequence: TGTGCCAGCAGCCTTCTGGGGGGTCTTACTGAAGCTTTCTTT.

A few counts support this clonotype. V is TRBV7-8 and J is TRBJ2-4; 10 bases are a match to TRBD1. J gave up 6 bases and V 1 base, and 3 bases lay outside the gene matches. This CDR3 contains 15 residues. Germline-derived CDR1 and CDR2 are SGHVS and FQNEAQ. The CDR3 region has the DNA TGTGCCAGCAGCTTAGTCCGGACAGGGGGAAACATTCAGTACTTC. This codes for CASSLVRTGGNIQYF.

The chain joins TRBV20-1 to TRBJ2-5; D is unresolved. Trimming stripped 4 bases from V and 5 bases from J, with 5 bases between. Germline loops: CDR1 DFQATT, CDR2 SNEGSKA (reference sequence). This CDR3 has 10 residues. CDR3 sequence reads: CSAIWETQYF. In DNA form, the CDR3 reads TGCAGTGCTATTTGGGAGACCCAGTACTTC.

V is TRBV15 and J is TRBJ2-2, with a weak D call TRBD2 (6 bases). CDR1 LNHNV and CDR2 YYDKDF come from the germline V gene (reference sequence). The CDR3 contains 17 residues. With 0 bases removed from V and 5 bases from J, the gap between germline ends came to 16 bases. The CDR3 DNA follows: TGTGCCACCAGCAGAGACCCCCCGGGGGTCTCTACCGGGGAGCTGTTTTTT. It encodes CATSRDPPGVSTGELFF.

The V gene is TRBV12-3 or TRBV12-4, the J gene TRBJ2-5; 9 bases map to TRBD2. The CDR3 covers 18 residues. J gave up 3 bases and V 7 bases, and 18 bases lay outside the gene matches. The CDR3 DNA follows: TGTGCCAGCAAGACAGCGCTTTCCTTTCTAGCGGGAAAAGAGACCCAGTACTTC. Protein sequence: CASKTALSFLAGKETQYF.

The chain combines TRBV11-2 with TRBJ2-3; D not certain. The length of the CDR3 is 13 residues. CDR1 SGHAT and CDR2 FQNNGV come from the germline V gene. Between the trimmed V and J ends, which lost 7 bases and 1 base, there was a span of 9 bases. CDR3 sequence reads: CASILVGTDTQYF. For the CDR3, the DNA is TGTGCCAGCATCTTGGTGGGCACAGATACGCAGTATTTT.

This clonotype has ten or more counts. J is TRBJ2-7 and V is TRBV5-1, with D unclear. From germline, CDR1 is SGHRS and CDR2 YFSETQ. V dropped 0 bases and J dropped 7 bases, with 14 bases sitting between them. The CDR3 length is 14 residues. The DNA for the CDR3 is TGCGCCAGCAGCTTGGGGTCGCTAAATGGGGAGCAGTACTTC. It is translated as CASSLGSLNGEQYF.

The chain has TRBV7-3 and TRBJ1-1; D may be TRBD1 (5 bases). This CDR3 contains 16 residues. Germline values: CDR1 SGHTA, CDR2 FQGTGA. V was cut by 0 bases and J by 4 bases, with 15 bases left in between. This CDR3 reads CASSLTSEGPGTEAFF. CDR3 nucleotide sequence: TGTGCCAGCAGCTTAACGTCGGAGGGGCCTGGCACTGAAGCTTTCTTT.

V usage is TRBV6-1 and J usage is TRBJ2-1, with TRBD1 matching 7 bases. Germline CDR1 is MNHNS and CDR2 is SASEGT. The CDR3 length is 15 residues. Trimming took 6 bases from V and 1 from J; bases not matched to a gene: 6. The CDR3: CASRRQGGSYNEQFF. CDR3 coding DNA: TGTGCCAGCAGGCGACAGGGCGGGTCCTACAATGAGCAGTTCTTC.

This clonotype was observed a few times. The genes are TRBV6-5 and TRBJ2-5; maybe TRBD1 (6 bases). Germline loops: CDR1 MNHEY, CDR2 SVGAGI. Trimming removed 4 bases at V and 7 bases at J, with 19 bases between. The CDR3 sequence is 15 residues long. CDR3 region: CASSSPDSLEGTQYF. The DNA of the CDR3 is TGTGCCAGCAGTTCTCCGGACAGCTTAGAGGGGACCCAGTACTTC.

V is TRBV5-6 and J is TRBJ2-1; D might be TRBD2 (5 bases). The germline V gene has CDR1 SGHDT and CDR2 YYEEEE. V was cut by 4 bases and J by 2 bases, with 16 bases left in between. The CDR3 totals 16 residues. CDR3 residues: CASSLSRTRAYNEQFF. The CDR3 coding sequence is TGTGCCAGCAGCCTATCTCGAACTAGGGCCTACAATGAGCAGTTCTTC. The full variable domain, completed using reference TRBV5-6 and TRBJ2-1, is DAGVTQSPTHLIKTRGQQVTLRCSPKSGHDTVSWYQQALGQGPQFIFQYYEEEERQRGNFPDRFSGHQFPNYSSELNVNALLLGDSALYLCASSLSRTRAYNEQFFGPGTRLTVL.

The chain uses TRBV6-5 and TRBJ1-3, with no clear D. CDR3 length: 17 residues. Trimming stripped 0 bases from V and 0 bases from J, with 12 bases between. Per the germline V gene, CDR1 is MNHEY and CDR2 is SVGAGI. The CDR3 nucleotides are TGTGCCAGCAGTTACTCCAAGGACTGGAACTCTGGAAACACCATATATTTT. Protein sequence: CASSYSKDWNSGNTIYF.

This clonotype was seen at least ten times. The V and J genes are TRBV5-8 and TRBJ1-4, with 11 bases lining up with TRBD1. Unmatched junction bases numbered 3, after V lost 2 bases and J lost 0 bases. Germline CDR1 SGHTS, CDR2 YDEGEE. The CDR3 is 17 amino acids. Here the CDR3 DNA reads TGTGCCAGCAGCTTCGGGACAGGGGGTGCAACTAATGAAAAACTGTTTTTT. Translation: CASSFGTGGATNEKLFF.

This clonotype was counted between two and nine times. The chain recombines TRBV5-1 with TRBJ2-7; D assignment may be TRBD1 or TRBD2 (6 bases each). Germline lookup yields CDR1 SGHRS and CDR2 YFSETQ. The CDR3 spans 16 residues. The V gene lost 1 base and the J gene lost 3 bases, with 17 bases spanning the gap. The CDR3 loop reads CASSLNWGLASYEQYF. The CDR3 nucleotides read TGCGCCAGCAGCTTGAATTGGGGGCTAGCGAGCTACGAGCAGTACTTC.

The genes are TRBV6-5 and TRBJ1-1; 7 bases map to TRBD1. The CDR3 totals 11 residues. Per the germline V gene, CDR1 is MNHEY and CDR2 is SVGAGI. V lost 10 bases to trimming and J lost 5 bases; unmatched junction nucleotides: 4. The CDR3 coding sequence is TGTGCCACTACAGGGGAAACTGAAGCTTTCTTT. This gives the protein CATTGETEAFF.